Below are 13 T cell receptor beta chains sequenced from a single sample in a study of radiation and T cells in renal cell carcinoma. Time point denoted: blood 2 weeks post-SBRT. The treatment here: 15 Gy SBRT to primary tumor, nephrectomy 4 weeks later. TCRdb's table, derived via immunoSEQ multiplex PCR, lists solely in-frame clones and lacks some. This table holds roughly 130,000 clones, more than 75% found once. This sample comprised blood, obtained from a patient whose treatment included radiotherapy and nephrectomy. Receptors were obtained from a woman in her 70s with renal cell carcinoma.

The chain joins TRBV7-9 to TRBJ1-2; 10 positions match TRBD1. Germline V lookup: CDR1 SEHNR, CDR2 FQNEAQ (reference sequence). The CDR3 is 14 amino acids. The V gene end was trimmed by 6 bases and the J gene end by 2 bases; junction bases not matched to a gene: 3. This chain's CDR3 is CASSLGQGNYGYTF. The DNA for the CDR3 is TGTGCCAGCAGTTTGGGACAGGGGAACTATGGCTACACCTTC. The complete variable domain, with remaining parts taken from reference TRBV7-9 and TRBJ1-2, reads DTGVSQNPRHKITKRGQNVTFRCDPISEHNRLYWYRQTLGQGPEFLTYFQNEAQLEKSRLLSDRFSAERPKGSFSTLEIQRTEQGDSAMYLCASSLGQGNYGYTFGSGTRLTVV.

The chain joins TRBV30 to TRBJ2-7; unclear D gene. The CDR3 has 14 residues. Germline loops: CDR1 GTSNPN, CDR2 SVGIG (reference sequence). With 1 base removed from V and 5 bases from J, the gap between germline ends came to 15 bases. The CDR3 sequence is CAWSEVTAPHEQYF. The CDR3 DNA sequence: TGTGCCTGGAGTGAGGTAACCGCTCCCCACGAGCAGTACTTC. The full variable domain, completed using reference TRBV30 and TRBJ2-7, is SQTIHQWPATLVQPVGSPLSLECTVEGTSNPNLYWYRQAAGRGLQLLFYSVGIGQISSEVPQNLSASRPQDRQFILSSKKLLLSDSGFYLCAWSEVTAPHEQYFGPGTRLTVT.

This clone was seen a single time. Other nucleotide sequences in the sample specify the same CDR3. The rearrangement links TRBV5-6 to TRBJ2-7; no clear D gene. The V gene lost 4 bases and the J gene lost 4 bases, with 6 bases spanning the gap. Looked up from germline, CDR1 is SGHDT and CDR2 is YYEEEE. This CDR3 spans 11 amino acids. The CDR3 spells CASSANYEQYF. The CDR3 coding sequence is TGTGCCAGCAGCGCCAATTACGAGCAGTACTTC.

The count of this clone is one. This chain links TRBV4-1 with TRBJ1-2; D perhaps matches TRBD1 (6 bases). V was trimmed by 3 bases and J by 11 bases, leaving 22 bases between them. The germline CDR1 and CDR2 sequences are MGHRA and YSYEKL. This CDR3 is 15 amino acids long. CDR3 coding DNA: TGCGCCAGCAGCCAGATAGGAGGTTGGGACACTGGTTACACCTTC. It specifies CASSQIGGWDTGYTF.

The chain uses TRBV2 and TRBJ1-2, with D unclear. Germline-derived CDR1 and CDR2 are SNHLY and FYNNEI. V dropped 0 bases and J dropped 7 bases, with 15 bases sitting between them. The CDR3 runs to 15 residues. The CDR3 nucleotides are TGTGCCAGCAGTGAAGCGCGAAGGGTCGTGGGTGGCTACACCTTC. Protein: CASSEARRVVGGYTF.

This clone was observed once. This chain uses TRBV7-2 with TRBJ2-7, with 11 positions matching TRBD2. Germline CDR1 is SGHTA and CDR2 is FQGNSA. There are 15 residues in the CDR3. Trimming removed 4 bases from V and 6 bases from J; junction bases left unmatched: 8. The CDR3 DNA reads TGTGCCAGCAGCTCCCTAGCGGGGGGCCCAGGCGAGCAGTACTTC. Translating it yields CASSSLAGGPGEQYF.

The V gene is TRBV27, the J gene TRBJ1-1, with 7 bases matching TRBD1. Germline-derived CDR1 and CDR2 are MNHEY and SMNVEV (reference sequence). The CDR3 sequence is 13 residues long. Trimming at V came to 3 bases and at J to 10 bases, leaving 8 bases not matched to a gene. In DNA form, the CDR3 reads TGTGCCAGCAGTTTCCGGGACAGACTACGAGCTTTCTTT. Protein product: CASSFRDRLRAFF.

The genes are TRBV5-1 and TRBJ2-7, with D perhaps TRBD1 (6 bases). The CDR3 contains 15 residues. V gave up 1 base and J gave up 1 base, with 12 bases separating them. Germline V gene data show CDR1 as SGHRS and CDR2 as YFSETQ. The CDR3 bases are TGCGCCAGCAGCTTGACAGGGCATTATTCCTACGAGCAGTACTTC. Its protein is CASSLTGHYSYEQYF.

The chain recombines TRBV7-9 with TRBJ2-7; perhaps TRBD1 as D (5 bases). Trimming shortened V by 3 bases and J by 5 bases, and 14 bases separated the two germline ends. There are 14 residues in the CDR3. Germline CDR1 is SEHNR and CDR2 is FQNEAQ (reference sequence). This chain's CDR3 is CASSLSTVTDEQYF. The CDR3 bases are TGTGCCAGCAGCTTGTCGACAGTTACGGACGAGCAGTACTTC.

This clone has only one observation. V gene TRBV4-1 combines with J gene TRBJ2-3, with D maybe TRBD2 (6 bases). The CDR3 contains 17 residues. The V end lost 0 bases, the J end lost 2 bases, and 15 bases lay between the germline ends. Looked up from germline, CDR1 is MGHRA and CDR2 is YSYEKL. CDR3 bases: TGCGCCAGCAGCCAAGATCTTCCTAGCGCGAACACAGATACGCAGTATTTT. Encoded protein: CASSQDLPSANTDTQYF.

The DNA for the CDR3 is TGTGCCTGGAGCGTTCGACAGGGGGCATTTGGCTACACCTTC. The encoded protein is CAWSVRQGAFGYTF. This chain links TRBV30 with TRBJ1-2; 10 bases agree with TRBD1. In germline, CDR1 is GTSNPN, CDR2 SVGIG (reference sequence). This CDR3 comprises 14 residues. V gave up 3 bases and J gave up 7 bases; unmatched junction bases: 8.

The V and J genes are TRBV2 and TRBJ1-2; D uncertain. The V and J ends lost 8 bases and 2 bases respectively, with 15 bases between them. Germline V lookup: CDR1 SNHLY, CDR2 FYNNEI. CDR3 length: 14 amino acids. The chain's CDR3 is CASDVGVSNYGYTF. The CDR3 bases are TGTGCCAGCGACGTCGGGGTAAGCAACTATGGCTACACCTTC.

The CDR3, as DNA: TGTGCCAGCAGCTCGGGTAGCGGGGGGGTTAGCTCCTACAATGAGCAGTTCTTC. Translated: CASSSGSGGVSSYNEQFF. The chain carries TRBV7-2 and TRBJ2-1, with TRBD2 identical over 11 bases. Germline V gene lookup returns CDR1 SGHTA and CDR2 FQGNSA. This CDR3 spans 18 amino acids. V shed 4 bases and J 0 bases; nucleotides not matched to a gene: 8.